The entry below gives a single T cell receptor beta chain sequence along with its context. J lost 0 bases, V lost 0 bases, and 16 bases had no gene match. Germline CDR1 and CDR2: SGHRS and YFSETQ. This CDR3 region has 20 residues. Treatment: about 20 received Ad26.COV2.S at low or high dose, single or two shots; roughly 5 received placebo; per-sample allocation not given. Following the first vaccine or placebo injection, samples were taken on day 63. TCRdb's copy holds only in-frame clones and misses some; the assay was immunoSEQ multiplex PCR. Among hundreds of thousands of clones listed, about 87% were seen once. These data belong to a study of Ad26.COV2.S vaccination and SARS-CoV-2 variants. Across the whole study: The study gave Ad26.COV2.S intramuscularly, once or twice 56 days apart.

This clonotype originated in a person between 18 and 65 years old who received the Ad26.COV2.S COVID-19 vaccine or a placebo. The chain links TRBV5-1 to TRBJ2-3; 7 bases align to TRBD2. The material sequenced was peripheral blood, taken in a trial of Ad26.COV2.S vaccine versus placebo. CDR3 amino acids: CASSLVPTFGAGLSTDTQYF. The CDR3 DNA reads as TGCGCCAGCAGCTTGGTACCCACCTTTGGAGCGGGACTTAGCACAGATACGCAGTATTTT.